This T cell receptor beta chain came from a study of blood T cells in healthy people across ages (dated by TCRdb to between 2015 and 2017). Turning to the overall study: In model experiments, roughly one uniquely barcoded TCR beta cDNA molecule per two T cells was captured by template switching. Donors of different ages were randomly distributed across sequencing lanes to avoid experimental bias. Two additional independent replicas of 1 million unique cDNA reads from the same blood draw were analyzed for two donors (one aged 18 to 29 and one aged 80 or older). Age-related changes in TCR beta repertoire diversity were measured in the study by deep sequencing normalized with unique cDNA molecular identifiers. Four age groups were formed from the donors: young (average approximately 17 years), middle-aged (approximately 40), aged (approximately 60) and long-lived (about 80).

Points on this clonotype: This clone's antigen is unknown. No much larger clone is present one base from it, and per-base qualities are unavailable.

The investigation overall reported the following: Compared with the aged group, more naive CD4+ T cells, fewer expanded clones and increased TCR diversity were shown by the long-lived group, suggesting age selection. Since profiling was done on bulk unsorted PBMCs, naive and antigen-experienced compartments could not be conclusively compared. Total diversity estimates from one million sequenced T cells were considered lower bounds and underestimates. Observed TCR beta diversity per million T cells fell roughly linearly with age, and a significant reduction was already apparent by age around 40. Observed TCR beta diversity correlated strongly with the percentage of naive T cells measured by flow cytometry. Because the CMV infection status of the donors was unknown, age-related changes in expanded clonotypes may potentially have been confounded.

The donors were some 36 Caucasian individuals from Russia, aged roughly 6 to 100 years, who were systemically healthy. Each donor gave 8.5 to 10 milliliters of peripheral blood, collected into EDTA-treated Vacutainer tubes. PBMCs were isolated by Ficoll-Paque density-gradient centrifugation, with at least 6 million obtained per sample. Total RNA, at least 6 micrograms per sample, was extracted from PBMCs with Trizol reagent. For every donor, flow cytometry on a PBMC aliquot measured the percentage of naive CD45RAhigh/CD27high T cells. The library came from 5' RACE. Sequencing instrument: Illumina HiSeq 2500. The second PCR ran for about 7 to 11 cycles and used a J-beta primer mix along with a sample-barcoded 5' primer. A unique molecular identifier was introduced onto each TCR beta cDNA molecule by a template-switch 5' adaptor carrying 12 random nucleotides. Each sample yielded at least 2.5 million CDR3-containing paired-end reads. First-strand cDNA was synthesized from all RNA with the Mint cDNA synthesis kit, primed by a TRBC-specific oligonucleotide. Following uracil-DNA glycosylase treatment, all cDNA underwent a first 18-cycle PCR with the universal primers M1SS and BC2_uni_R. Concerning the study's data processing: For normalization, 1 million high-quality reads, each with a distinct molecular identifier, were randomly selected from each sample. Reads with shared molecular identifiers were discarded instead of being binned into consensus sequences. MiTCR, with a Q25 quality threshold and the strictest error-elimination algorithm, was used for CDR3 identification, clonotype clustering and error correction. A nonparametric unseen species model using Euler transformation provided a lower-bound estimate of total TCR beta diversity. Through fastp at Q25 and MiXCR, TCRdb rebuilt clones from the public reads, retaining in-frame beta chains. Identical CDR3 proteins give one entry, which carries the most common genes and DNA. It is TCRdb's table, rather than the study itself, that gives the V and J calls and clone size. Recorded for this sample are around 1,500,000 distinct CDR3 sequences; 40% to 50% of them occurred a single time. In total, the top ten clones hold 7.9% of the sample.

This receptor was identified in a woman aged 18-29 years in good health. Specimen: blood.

The DNA sequence is TGTGCCATCAGTGAGTCGATGGTAGTACAGGAAGCTGAAGCTTTCTTT. It is translated as CAISESMVVQEAEAFF. The chain couples TRBV10-3 to TRBJ1-1; D gene: possibly TRBD1, on 5 matching bases. V is shortened by 0 bases, J by 6 bases, and the region joining them spans 17 bases. Per the germline V gene, ENHRY is the CDR1 and SYGVKD is the CDR2. From the cysteine through the phenylalanine, the CDR3 covers 16 amino acids. The entry retains the CDR3 DNA only, 48 bases that are in frame from base 1.